This is a list of T cell receptor beta chains from one sample in a study of identical twins. TCRdb ran MiXCR on the 5' RACE reads and lists one entry per CDR3 protein. The sample contains approximately 700,000 distinct CDR3 sequences, about 20% of which appear only once. This same sample was also taken into another study, of T cells expressing NK-cell markers.

The sequenced sample was PBMCs. The receptors here all came from a woman between 18 and 29 years old in good health. Both conserved end residues are part of each CDR3. D genes are given only for firm matches. A clone size is listed for some rows: how often the clone was seen (once, few, many), or a class if it is expanded.

clone_size: .
j_call: TRBJ1-1
v_call: TRBV7-9
d_call: TRBD1
cdr3_nt: TGTGCCAGCAGCGTCAGACAGGGAAACACTGAAGCTTTCTTT
cdr3_aa: CASSVRQGNTEAFF

clone_size: few
j_call: TRBJ2-1
v_call: TRBV20-1
d_call: TRBD2
cdr3_nt: TGCAGTGCTAGTGGTCTAGCGGGAGGCCCGAGGGATGAGCAGTTCTTC
cdr3_aa: CSASGLAGGPRDEQFF

clone_size: .
j_call: TRBJ2-7
v_call: TRBV7-2
d_call: TRBD1
cdr3_nt: TGTGCCAGCAGCCAACAAGGGACAGGGTACTACGAGCAGTACTTC
cdr3_aa: CASSQQGTGYYEQYF

clone_size: .
j_call: TRBJ2-5
v_call: TRBV20-1
d_call: TRBD2
cdr3_nt: TGCAGTGCTCCCCAGGGTAGCGGGGGCCCAGAGACCCAGTACTTC
cdr3_aa: CSAPQGSGGPETQYF

clone_size: few
j_call: TRBJ2-7
v_call: TRBV20-1
d_call: TRBD2
cdr3_nt: TGCAGTGCTAGTCGGGGACTAGCGGGGGAGGAGCAGTACTTC
cdr3_aa: CSASRGLAGEEQYF

clone_size: few
j_call: TRBJ1-1
v_call: TRBV6-5
d_call: TRBD1
cdr3_nt: TGTGCCAGCAGTTACTCCAGGGGGCTAGGCACTGAAGCTTTCTTT
cdr3_aa: CASSYSRGLGTEAFF

clone_size: .
j_call: TRBJ1-4
v_call: TRBV20-1
d_call: TRBD1
cdr3_nt: TGCAGTGCTAGAGAGCCTAAGGGGGCTCGGGAAAAACTGTTTTTT
cdr3_aa: CSAREPKGAREKLFF

clone_size: .
j_call: TRBJ2-1
v_call: TRBV13
d_call: TRBD2
cdr3_nt: TGTGCCAGCAGCTTAGAGACAGCGGGAGCCTACAATGAGCAGTTCTTC
cdr3_aa: CASSLETAGAYNEQFF

clone_size: few
j_call: TRBJ1-2
v_call: TRBV7-2
d_call: .
cdr3_nt: TGTGCCAGCAGCTGGAAGAACGGGGGCTACACCTTC
cdr3_aa: CASSWKNGGYTF

clone_size: .
j_call: TRBJ2-3
v_call: TRBV12-3/TRBV12-4
d_call: .
cdr3_nt: TGTGCCAGCAGTGGGTGGTCTGGAGGAGATACGCAGTATTTT
cdr3_aa: CASSGWSGGDTQYF

clone_size: once
j_call: TRBJ2-3
v_call: TRBV12-3/TRBV12-4
d_call: .
cdr3_nt: TGTGCCAGCAGGTGGGGAGAGGGGACAGATACGCAGTATTTT
cdr3_aa: CASRWGEGTDTQYF

clone_size: few
j_call: TRBJ2-7
v_call: TRBV30
d_call: .
cdr3_nt: TGTGCCTGGAGTAGGAGGGACGAGCAGTACTTC
cdr3_aa: CAWSRRDEQYF

clone_size: .
j_call: TRBJ2-2
v_call: TRBV12-3/TRBV12-4
d_call: .
cdr3_nt: TGTGCCAGCAGTTTTGGGGAGAAGACCGGGGAGCTGTTTTTT
cdr3_aa: CASSFGEKTGELFF

clone_size: .
j_call: TRBJ2-5
v_call: TRBV3-1
d_call: .
cdr3_nt: TGTGCCAGCAGCCCCAGACTTAGATCGGAGACCCAGTACTTC
cdr3_aa: CASSPRLRSETQYF

clone_size: few
j_call: TRBJ2-7
v_call: TRBV12-3/TRBV12-4
d_call: .
cdr3_nt: TGTGCCAGCAGACCCGCCGGGACTGAACCCTACGAGCAGTACTTC
cdr3_aa: CASRPAGTEPYEQYF

clone_size: .
j_call: TRBJ2-7
v_call: TRBV6-5
d_call: .
cdr3_nt: TGTGCCAGCAGTTACGGGTCAGGAAATCCCTACGAGCAGTACTTC
cdr3_aa: CASSYGSGNPYEQYF

clone_size: few
j_call: TRBJ1-1
v_call: TRBV12-3/TRBV12-4
d_call: .
cdr3_nt: TGTGCCAGCAGTTTCGAGAAACGTAGGAACACTGAAGCTTTCTTT
cdr3_aa: CASSFEKRRNTEAFF

clone_size: .
j_call: TRBJ2-6
v_call: TRBV7-2
d_call: TRBD2
cdr3_nt: TGTGCCAGCAGCTTAGCCCCGCGGGGGGTAGGGGCCAACGTCCTGACTTTC
cdr3_aa: CASSLAPRGVGANVLTF

clone_size: .
j_call: TRBJ2-1
v_call: TRBV10-3
d_call: .
cdr3_nt: TGTGCCATCACCCCAGATCTCGCCTACAATGAGCAGTTCTTC
cdr3_aa: CAITPDLAYNEQFF

clone_size: many
j_call: TRBJ2-3
v_call: TRBV6-4
d_call: TRBD2
cdr3_nt: TGTGCCAGCAGTGACTCTAGCGGGAGTGGTGATACGCAGTATTTT
cdr3_aa: CASSDSSGSGDTQYF

clone_size: few
j_call: TRBJ2-3
v_call: TRBV24-1
d_call: .
cdr3_nt: TGTGCCACCAGTGATTTGGGACAGCATACGCAGTATTTT
cdr3_aa: CATSDLGQHTQYF

clone_size: few
j_call: TRBJ2-1
v_call: TRBV6-6
d_call: .
cdr3_nt: TGTGCCGGCGGAGACGCCTACAATGAGCAGTTCTTC
cdr3_aa: CAGGDAYNEQFF

clone_size: .
j_call: TRBJ2-1
v_call: TRBV24-1
d_call: TRBD1
cdr3_nt: TGTGCCACCAGTAGCAACAGGGGGCCCACGTACAATGAGCAGTTCTTC
cdr3_aa: CATSSNRGPTYNEQFF

clone_size: .
j_call: TRBJ2-3
v_call: TRBV9
d_call: .
cdr3_nt: TGTGCCAGCAGCGTAGATCATCGAGGGGATACGCAGTATTTT
cdr3_aa: CASSVDHRGDTQYF

clone_size: few
j_call: TRBJ1-1
v_call: TRBV12-5
d_call: TRBD1
cdr3_nt: TGTGCTAGTGGTTTGGTACTGGGAGGGGGCGTGGACACTGAAGCTTTCTTT
cdr3_aa: CASGLVLGGGVDTEAFF

clone_size: .
j_call: TRBJ1-1
v_call: TRBV6-5
d_call: .
cdr3_nt: TGTGCCAGCAGTTACATAAGACACCAGCTCACTGAAGCTTTCTTT
cdr3_aa: CASSYIRHQLTEAFF

clone_size: .
j_call: TRBJ1-2
v_call: TRBV12-3/TRBV12-4
d_call: .
cdr3_nt: TGTGCCAGCAGTTACCCCAGTCTGGTAGGCTATGGCTACACCTTC
cdr3_aa: CASSYPSLVGYGYTF

clone_size: few
j_call: TRBJ2-7
v_call: TRBV18
d_call: TRBD1
cdr3_nt: TGTGCCAGCTCACCTTGGGACAGGGTAAGCTACGAGCAGTACTTC
cdr3_aa: CASSPWDRVSYEQYF

clone_size: .
j_call: TRBJ1-5
v_call: TRBV12-3/TRBV12-4
d_call: .
cdr3_nt: TGTGCCAGCACCTCCTTCAGAGGGGTAAATCAGCCCCAGCATTTT
cdr3_aa: CASTSFRGVNQPQHF

clone_size: .
j_call: TRBJ2-6
v_call: TRBV12-3/TRBV12-4
d_call: .
cdr3_nt: TGTGCCAGCAAGGCAGGGTGGTTCCCCACTGGGGCCAACGTCCTGACTTTC
cdr3_aa: CASKAGWFPTGANVLTF

clone_size: .
j_call: TRBJ2-7
v_call: TRBV12-3/TRBV12-4
d_call: .
cdr3_nt: TGTGCCAGCAGTTTAGAGGGCAATGCTCCCGAGCAGTACTTC
cdr3_aa: CASSLEGNAPEQYF

clone_size: few
j_call: TRBJ2-5
v_call: TRBV7-2
d_call: .
cdr3_nt: TGTGCCAGCAGCTTACAGCACGTGGAGACCCAGTACTTC
cdr3_aa: CASSLQHVETQYF

clone_size: .
j_call: TRBJ1-2
v_call: TRBV20-1
d_call: TRBD1
cdr3_nt: TGCAGTCTAAAACGGACAGGGAACTATGGCTACACCTTC
cdr3_aa: CSLKRTGNYGYTF

clone_size: .
j_call: TRBJ1-2
v_call: TRBV18
d_call: TRBD1
cdr3_nt: TGTGCCAGCTTATCGGACAGGGCGTCCAACTATGGCTACACCTTC
cdr3_aa: CASLSDRASNYGYTF

clone_size: few
j_call: TRBJ2-3
v_call: TRBV12-3/TRBV12-4
d_call: TRBD1
cdr3_nt: TGTGCCAGCAAACTAACAGGGGATAGACCCACAGATACGCAGTATTTT
cdr3_aa: CASKLTGDRPTDTQYF

clone_size: .
j_call: TRBJ1-1
v_call: TRBV7-2
d_call: TRBD1
cdr3_nt: TGTGCCAGCAGCTACCGGACAGGACTGAACACTGAAGCTTTCTTT
cdr3_aa: CASSYRTGLNTEAFF

clone_size: .
j_call: TRBJ2-7
v_call: TRBV6-2/TRBV6-3
d_call: TRBD1
cdr3_nt: TGTGCCAGCAGTTTCGACCCGGGACAGGGGGGATCCTACGAGCAGTACTTC
cdr3_aa: CASSFDPGQGGSYEQYF

clone_size: few
j_call: TRBJ2-1
v_call: TRBV27
d_call: .
cdr3_nt: TGTGCCAGCAGTTTATCGCAGGGGCAGCTCAATGAGCAGTTCTTC
cdr3_aa: CASSLSQGQLNEQFF

clone_size: .
j_call: TRBJ2-3
v_call: TRBV9
d_call: .
cdr3_nt: TGTGCCAGCAGCGTAGTCGACCGGGGGGCGGACACAGATACGCAGTATTTT
cdr3_aa: CASSVVDRGADTDTQYF

clone_size: few
j_call: TRBJ2-1
v_call: TRBV7-2
d_call: .
cdr3_nt: TGTGCCAGCAGCTTAGGGGCCTGGGGTGAGCAGTTCTTC
cdr3_aa: CASSLGAWGEQFF

clone_size: .
j_call: TRBJ1-6
v_call: TRBV5-1
d_call: TRBD1
cdr3_nt: TGCGCCAGCAGCTTGGCTCCGGGACAGGGGACTGGTAATTCACCCCTCCACTTT
cdr3_aa: CASSLAPGQGTGNSPLHF

clone_size: .
j_call: TRBJ2-3
v_call: TRBV7-2
d_call: .
cdr3_nt: TGTGCCAGCAGCTCCAGGGGAAGGATAGATACGCAGTATTTT
cdr3_aa: CASSSRGRIDTQYF

clone_size: .
j_call: TRBJ2-7
v_call: TRBV7-2
d_call: .
cdr3_nt: TGTGCCAGCAGCTTGCAGTTTTCGGGTTCCTACGAGCAGTACTTC
cdr3_aa: CASSLQFSGSYEQYF

clone_size: .
j_call: TRBJ1-5
v_call: TRBV20-1
d_call: .
cdr3_nt: TGCAGTGCTAGGAATAACGTGCGGGCTCAGCCCCAGCATTTT
cdr3_aa: CSARNNVRAQPQHF

clone_size: few
j_call: TRBJ2-3
v_call: TRBV7-9
d_call: .
cdr3_nt: TGTGCCAGCAGCCTTAGGAGGGTCACAGATACGCAGTATTTT
cdr3_aa: CASSLRRVTDTQYF

clone_size: .
j_call: TRBJ2-3
v_call: TRBV27
d_call: .
cdr3_nt: TGTGCCAGCAGTTTACGGACCCGGAATACGCAGTATTTT
cdr3_aa: CASSLRTRNTQYF

clone_size: .
j_call: TRBJ2-3
v_call: TRBV4-3
d_call: TRBD2
cdr3_nt: TGCGCCAGCAGCCAAACGGGGGGGAATACGCAGTATTTT
cdr3_aa: CASSQTGGNTQYF

clone_size: .
j_call: TRBJ2-5
v_call: TRBV6-1
d_call: .
cdr3_nt: TGTGCCAGCAGTGGGGAAGGTGCTGGGAGGACCCAGTACTTC
cdr3_aa: CASSGEGAGRTQYF

clone_size: few
j_call: TRBJ2-7
v_call: TRBV6-6
d_call: .
cdr3_nt: TGTGCCAGCAACCTCCAAGGGGGCGAGCAGTACTTC
cdr3_aa: CASNLQGGEQYF

clone_size: .
j_call: TRBJ2-5
v_call: TRBV9
d_call: .
cdr3_nt: TGTGCCAGCAGCGTAGGACTAGAGTACCAAGAGACCCAGTACTTC
cdr3_aa: CASSVGLEYQETQYF

clone_size: .
j_call: TRBJ2-5
v_call: TRBV7-2
d_call: TRBD2
cdr3_nt: TGTGCCAGCAGCTTAGCGGCAGCGGGGGGGTTTGAGACCCAGTACTTC
cdr3_aa: CASSLAAAGGFETQYF

clone_size: .
j_call: TRBJ2-1
v_call: TRBV28
d_call: TRBD2
cdr3_nt: TGTGCCAGCAGTCCCAGGAGACTAGCGGGGGGGCACAATGAGCAGTTCTTC
cdr3_aa: CASSPRRLAGGHNEQFF